Sequencing of this TCR beta chain was carried out in a study of metastatic and nonmetastatic thyroid tumors. Study in general: A comparison of repertoires was made across blood and tumor or nodule tissue from malignant and benign thyroid patients.

Study-level results: It was reported that TCR beta diversity was significantly higher in malignant thyroid tumors than benign nodules, in blood and tumor.

Thyroid surgery was performed in patients who had received no treatment beforehand. Concerning this clone: Its antigen is not identified.

V was clipped by 6 bases and J by 7 bases, with 13 bases between them. CDR3 size: 14 residues. The germline gives CDR1 MNHNS, CDR2 SASEGT. Original handling: What underpinned the distant-metastasis classifier for papillary thyroid cancer was the set of CDR3 differences across clinicopathological groups. TCRdb reprocessed the PCR reads via MiXCR. The V and J calls come from TCRdb's annotation, not from the publication. Of about 45,000 clones listed, about 4.3% were seen once; the top ten hold less than 10%. The sequenced sample consisted of blood. This TCR was recovered from a female donor with papillary thyroid cancer or a benign thyroid nodule (not recorded which). Some clones in this sample may be carry-over from other donors' samples. V usage is TRBV6-1 and J usage is TRBJ1-6; possibly TRBD1 for D (5 bases). The CDR3 protein is CASRHDSSNSPLHF. CDR3 DNA sequence: TGTGCCAGCAGGCACGACAGCAGCAATTCACCCCTCCACTTT.